These 2 T cell receptor beta chains originate from one sample sequenced in a study of T cells after posttransplantation cyclophosphamide. Repertoires were generated with immunoSEQ multiplex PCR, while TCRdb's copy carries only in-frame clones and drops some. Of roughly 6,800 clones in the sample, roughly nine tenths are singletons; the top ten hold about 13%. Cyclophosphamide on days +3 and +4 followed busulfan-fludarabine conditioning and a marrow graft. The sample consisted of PBMCs, taken roughly 1,400 days after allogeneic stem cell transplant with posttransplant cyclophosphamide. All receptors come from a female patient aged 50 to 60 who received an allogeneic stem cell transplant from a related donor, was CMV-positive, and had no GVHD. Some T cells may arise from the graft donor.

The rearrangement joins TRBV30 to TRBJ1-5; 7 nucleotides agree with TRBD1. CDR1 and CDR2 from the germline V gene are GTSNPN and SVGIG (reference sequence). J gave up 0 bases and V 3 bases, and 17 bases lay outside the gene matches. The CDR3 contains 19 residues. The CDR3 loop reads CAWSRPRDRHPYSNQPQHF. The CDR3 DNA follows: TGTGCCTGGAGCCGGCCCCGGGACAGACACCCTTATAGCAATCAGCCCCAGCATTTT.

This chain connects TRBV6-5 to TRBJ1-1; maybe TRBD1 (5 bases). The V end was cut by 6 bases, the J end by 4 bases, with 15 bases between. CDR1 and CDR2 from the germline V gene are MNHEY and SVGAGI. There are 14 residues in the CDR3. CDR3 loop: CASSRSRGITEAFF. The CDR3 DNA reads as TGTGCCAGCAGCCGAAGTCGGGGGATCACTGAAGCTTTCTTT.